This is a list of T cell receptor beta chains from one sample in a study of CD8+ T cells in alopecia areata. Produced via immunoSEQ multiplex PCR; TCRdb's table is partial and in-frame only. The data contain about 130,000 clones, 45% to 65% of them singletons. This specimen consisted of CD8+ T cells sorted from blood, obtained at week 4, from a patient treated with tofacitinib. These receptors were taken from a human donor with alopecia areata. CDR3s include the opening cysteine and the closing phenylalanine or tryptophan. A D gene is named only where the DNA matches it firmly. Rows may omit the clone size; those that give it use once, few, many or a size class.

D: -
J: TRBJ2-6
size: few
V: TRBV5-1
CDR3: CASSLRGGSFSGANVLTF
DNA: TGCGCCAGCAGCCTTCGCGGGGGCTCCTTCTCTGGGGCCAACGTCCTGACTTTC

D: TRBD1
J: TRBJ1-2
size: -
V: TRBV13
CDR3: CASSQGTGVGYTF
DNA: TGTGCCAGCAGCCAGGGGACAGGGGTCGGCTACACCTTC

D: -
J: TRBJ2-2
size: -
V: TRBV4-1
CDR3: CASSQISVTGELFF
DNA: TGCGCCAGCAGCCAAATCTCGGTCACCGGGGAGCTGTTTTTT

D: TRBD1
J: TRBJ2-7
size: -
V: TRBV7-9
CDR3: CASSEGAREQYF
DNA: TGTGCCAGCAGCGAGGGGGCGCGAGAGCAGTACTTC

D: -
J: TRBJ2-7
size: -
V: TRBV30
CDR3: CAWSVGGSYEQYF
DNA: TGTGCCTGGAGTGTAGGGGGTTCCTACGAGCAGTACTTC

D: TRBD1
J: TRBJ2-7
size: -
V: TRBV18
CDR3: CASSGTGGLYEQYF
DNA: TGTGCCAGCTCCGGGACAGGGGGTTTGTACGAGCAGTACTTC

D: -
J: TRBJ1-1
size: -
V: TRBV6-5
CDR3: CASSTGGNTEAFF
DNA: TGTGCCAGCAGTACCGGGGGGAACACTGAAGCTTTCTTT

D: TRBD1
J: TRBJ2-7
size: -
V: TRBV2
CDR3: CAIFRDSSSYEQYF
DNA: TGTGCCATTTTCCGGGACAGCAGCTCCTACGAGCAGTACTTC

D: -
J: TRBJ2-1
size: -
V: TRBV5-6
CDR3: CASSFGGGGDEQFF
DNA: TGTGCCAGCAGCTTCGGGGGAGGTGGCGATGAGCAGTTCTTC

D: -
J: TRBJ1-2
size: -
V: TRBV7-2
CDR3: CASSSPGTTSYGYTF
DNA: TGTGCCAGCAGCTCCCCCGGGACGACTAGTTATGGCTACACCTTC

D: -
J: TRBJ2-7
size: -
V: TRBV27
CDR3: CASSLSPGAEQYF
DNA: TGTGCCAGCAGTTTATCTCCAGGGGCCGAGCAGTACTTC

D: -
J: TRBJ1-2
size: -
V: TRBV29-1
CDR3: CSVDTNYGYTF
DNA: TGCAGCGTGGACACGAACTATGGCTACACCTTC

D: TRBD2
J: TRBJ2-1
size: -
V: TRBV20-1
CDR3: CSPIAGNEQFF
DNA: TGCAGTCCGATAGCGGGGAATGAGCAGTTCTTC

D: -
J: TRBJ2-7
size: -
V: TRBV4-1
CDR3: CASSQDLEGFGEQYF
DNA: TGCGCCAGCAGCCAAGATTTGGAGGGCTTCGGCGAGCAGTACTTC

D: -
J: TRBJ1-1
size: -
V: TRBV11-2
CDR3: CASSLVGEGVTEAFF
DNA: TGTGCCAGCAGCTTGGTAGGGGAGGGGGTCACTGAAGCTTTCTTT

D: TRBD1
J: TRBJ1-5
size: -
V: TRBV27
CDR3: CASSFRGQAYNQPQHF
DNA: TGTGCCAGCAGTTTTCGAGGACAGGCCTACAATCAGCCCCAGCATTTT

D: -
J: TRBJ1-1
size: once
V: TRBV30
CDR3: CAWSVGQEAFF
DNA: TGTGCCTGGAGTGTGGGTCAAGAAGCTTTCTTT

D: -
J: TRBJ1-5
size: once
V: TRBV27
CDR3: CASSPTFSNQPQHF
DNA: TGTGCCAGCAGTCCGACATTTAGCAATCAGCCCCAGCATTTT

D: -
J: TRBJ1-2
size: few
V: TRBV4-1
CDR3: CASSQVVLGGYTF
DNA: TGCGCCAGCAGCCAAGTCGTCCTAGGAGGCTACACCTTC

D: -
J: TRBJ1-5
size: -
V: TRBV21-1
CDR3: CASSNPQGRGQPQHF
DNA: TGTGCCAGCAGCAACCCGCAGGGGCGAGGTCAGCCCCAGCATTTT

D: TRBD1
J: TRBJ2-5
size: -
V: TRBV4-1
CDR3: CASTPYRDSQETQYF
DNA: TGCGCCAGCACCCCCTACCGGGACAGCCAAGAGACCCAGTACTTC

D: -
J: TRBJ2-3
size: once
V: TRBV25-1
CDR3: CASRYSGTQYF
DNA: TGTGCCAGCAGATATAGTGGTACGCAGTATTTT

D: TRBD2
J: TRBJ2-3
size: few
V: TRBV7-9
CDR3: CASSTLAGAFTDTQYF
DNA: TGTGCCAGCAGCACACTAGCGGGGGCCTTCACAGATACGCAGTATTTT

D: -
J: TRBJ1-1
size: -
V: TRBV30
CDR3: CAWSIGGNTEAFF
DNA: TGTGCCTGGAGTATCGGGGGGAACACTGAAGCTTTCTTT

D: -
J: TRBJ2-7
size: -
V: TRBV9
CDR3: CASSVSPDRSYEQYF
DNA: TGTGCCAGCAGCGTATCTCCGGACCGCTCCTACGAGCAGTACTTC

D: -
J: TRBJ1-1
size: few
V: TRBV5-4
CDR3: CASSPGNREVNTEAFF
DNA: TGTGCCAGCAGCCCTGGAAACAGGGAGGTGAACACTGAAGCTTTCTTT

D: -
J: TRBJ2-7
size: -
V: TRBV13
CDR3: CASSLGAPYEQYF
DNA: TGTGCCAGCAGCTTAGGAGCCCCCTACGAGCAGTACTTC

D: -
J: TRBJ1-5
size: -
V: TRBV27
CDR3: CASSTSGVHQPQHF
DNA: TGTGCCAGCAGTACGTCAGGGGTTCATCAGCCCCAGCATTTT

D: TRBD1
J: TRBJ1-4
size: once
V: TRBV6-5
CDR3: CASRETGGHEKLFF
DNA: TGTGCCAGCAGAGAGACAGGGGGCCATGAAAAACTGTTTTTT

D: -
J: TRBJ1-6
size: -
V: TRBV4-1
CDR3: CASSHMGITNSPLHF
DNA: TGCGCCAGCAGCCATATGGGAATTACAAATTCACCCCTCCACTTT

D: -
J: TRBJ1-6
size: once
V: TRBV4-1
CDR3: CASSLSGGNSPLHF
DNA: TGCGCCAGCAGCCTCTCGGGGGGTAATTCACCCCTCCACTTT

D: -
J: TRBJ2-6
size: -
V: TRBV25-1
CDR3: CASTHSGANVLTF
DNA: TGTGCCAGCACCCACTCTGGGGCCAACGTCCTGACTTTC

D: -
J: TRBJ2-1
size: few
V: TRBV5-1
CDR3: CASSLAAGRVNEQFF
DNA: TGCGCCAGCAGCTTGGCCGCGGGGCGGGTTAATGAGCAGTTCTTC

D: -
J: TRBJ1-6
size: -
V: TRBV14
CDR3: CASSQVASWSPLHF
DNA: TGTGCCAGCAGCCAAGTAGCAAGTTGGTCACCCCTCCACTTT

D: -
J: TRBJ2-1
size: -
V: TRBV14
CDR3: CASSQDQRGSQFF
DNA: TGTGCCAGCAGCCAAGATCAACGGGGGTCCCAGTTCTTC